This T cell receptor (beta chain) was sequenced for a study of a mutant IDH1 vaccine in newly diagnosed glioma. For the study at large: Scheduled for weeks 1, 3, 5, 7, 11, 15, 19 and 23, eight vaccinations were given to patients. The start of vaccination came 4-6 weeks after radiotherapy alone, or with temozolomide cycles.

Produced via immunoSEQ multiplex PCR; TCRdb's table is partial and in-frame only. Of 25,000 to 35,000 clones listed, 90% were seen once; the top ten hold less than 25%. Overall study findings and caveats: Vaccination induced immune responses in around 94% of patients.

About this clone: No antigen is known for it.

The CDR3 consists of 15 residues. The ends lost 4 bases at V and 7 bases at J; junction bases unmatched: 8. The germline CDR1 and CDR2 sequences are MGHRA and YSYEKL. This sample's time point: week 11, during vaccination. All doses held 300 ug of mutant IDH1 20-mer peptide, with topical imiquimod. Astrocytomas that were new, WHO grade 3 or 4, IDH1-mutant and ATRX-lost were present in the donors. The sample consisted of PBMCs, taken from a glioma patient whose treatment included an IDH1 peptide vaccine. The receptor comes from a man between 18 and 29 years old with glioma. V and J are TRBV4-1 and TRBJ1-5; TRBD1 aligns across 9 bases. The CDR3 region is CASSRGQGTGQPQHF. CDR3 in DNA: TGCGCCAGCAGCCGTGGACAGGGGACGGGGCAGCCCCAGCATTTT.